This TCR beta chain was identified in a study of Ad26.COV2.S vaccination and SARS-CoV-2 variants. Noted treatment: around 19 received Ad26.COV2.S at low or high dose, single or two shots; about 5 received placebo; per-sample allocation not given. On day 63 after the first injection, vaccine and placebo recipients gave samples. Overall study findings and caveats: Marked by substantial breadth, spike-specific CD8+ and CD4+ T cell responses were reportedly seen after vaccination.

Per the germline V gene, CDR1 is SGHRS and CDR2 is YFSETQ. V lost 0 bases and J 6 bases, leaving 10 bases between the germline ends. The CDR3 contains 14 residues. Sequencing was performed with immunoSEQ multiplex PCR; in TCRdb, only in-frame clones are kept and a portion is missing. The sample yields approximately 400,000 clones, about 83% seen once. Note on this clone: What it recognizes is unknown.

The source of this sequence is a person aged 18-60 years who received the Ad26.COV2.S COVID-19 vaccine or a placebo. Sequencing was performed on peripheral blood, taken in a trial of Ad26.COV2.S vaccine versus placebo. The chain recombines TRBV5-1 with TRBJ2-1; D is uncertain. The CDR3 DNA is TGCGCCAGCAGCTTGGAGAACCCTGCCAATGAGCAGTTCTTC. This gives the protein CASSLENPANEQFF.